The present T cell receptor (beta chain) was sequenced within a study of blood T cell repertoires in COVID-19. Overall study: Sources were T cells, B-cell-depleted T cells, or PBMCs; the material itself was cDNA or gDNA.

This clone was recorded once. Original analysis: Reference gene primer amplification yielded estimated nucleated cell counts. Only in-frame clones appear in the TCRdb table, and some are missing; sequencing was by immunoSEQ multiplex PCR. Clone size and V and J calls were adopted from that table, with D and trimming inferred from the DNA. Among 35,000 to 50,000 clones, roughly 87% were seen once, and the ten largest hold approximately 15%. The sample consisted of peripheral blood. The sequence was obtained from a man in his 60s with active COVID-19.

CDR3 in DNA: TGTGCCAGCAGTTTAGCAGGGGGCTACACTGAAGCTTTCTTT. Amino acid sequence: CASSLAGGYTEAFF. This chain connects TRBV28 to TRBJ1-1, with 8 bases lining up with TRBD1. The CDR3 has 14 amino acids. The junction had 2 bases not matched to a gene; V was cut back by 2 bases and J by 3 bases. Germline loops: CDR1 MDHEN, CDR2 SYDVKM.